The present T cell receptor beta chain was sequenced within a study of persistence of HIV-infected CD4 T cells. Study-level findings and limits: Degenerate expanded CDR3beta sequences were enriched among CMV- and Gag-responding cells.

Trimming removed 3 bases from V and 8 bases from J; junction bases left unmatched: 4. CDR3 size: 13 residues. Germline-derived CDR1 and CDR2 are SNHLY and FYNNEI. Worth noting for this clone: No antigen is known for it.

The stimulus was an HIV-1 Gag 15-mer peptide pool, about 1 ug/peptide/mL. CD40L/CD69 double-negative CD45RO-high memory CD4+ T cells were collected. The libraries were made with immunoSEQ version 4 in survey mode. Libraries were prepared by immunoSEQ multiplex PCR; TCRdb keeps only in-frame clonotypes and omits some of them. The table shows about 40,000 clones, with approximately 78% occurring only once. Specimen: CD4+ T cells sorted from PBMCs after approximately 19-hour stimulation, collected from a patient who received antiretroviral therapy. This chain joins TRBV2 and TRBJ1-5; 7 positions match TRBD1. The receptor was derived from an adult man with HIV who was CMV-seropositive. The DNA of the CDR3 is TGTGCCAGCAGTGACAGGGGGTTGAAGCCCCAGCATTTT. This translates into CASSDRGLKPQHF.